The clone carrying this T cell receptor beta chain has a single count. What it binds is unknown. TCRdb's table, derived via immunoSEQ multiplex PCR, lists solely in-frame clones and lacks some. Here the sample spans some 65,000 clones, less than 85% being singletons. Germline loops: CDR1 LNHDA, CDR2 SQIVND (reference sequence). Trimming cost V 10 bases and J 1 base, with 5 bases left between them. This CDR3 has 11 amino acids. This sample was taken from a study of OX40 agonist ivuxolimab in advanced cancers. As for the study in general: Eligibility admitted prior anti-PD-1, anti-PD-L1 or anti-CTLA-4 therapy; roughly 40% had some. Partial responses were seen in three patients, one with hepatocellular carcinoma and two with cutaneous melanoma. Study results and caveats: Part of the nonresponder group also had normalized T-cell clonal expansion that was low.

The sample was CD4+ or CD8+ T cells sorted from blood, taken in a trial of the OX40 agonist ivuxolimab. This TCR derives from an adult with an advanced solid tumor such as melanoma, head and neck, liver or kidney cancer. The chain uses TRBV19 and TRBJ2-1; unclear D gene. The CDR3 loop reads CAIGSYNEQFF. The CDR3 DNA is TGTGCCATCGGGTCCTACAATGAGCAGTTCTTC.